This is a list of T cell receptor beta chains from one sample in a study of blood T cell repertoires in COVID-19. The protocol was immunoSEQ multiplex PCR, while the TCRdb copy is restricted to in-frame clones and leaves out a portion. Among 120,000 to 150,000 clones, around 87% were seen once, and the ten largest hold 0.95% to 1.5%. Sample: PBMCs or T cells enriched from blood (not recorded which). All receptors derive from a woman younger than 45 with acute COVID-19. The CDR3 runs from the conserved cysteine through the conserved F or W.

14	TRBV6-5	TRBJ2-7	CASSFLDTLYEQYF
15	TRBV19	TRBJ1-2	CASSIDGTGVYGYTF
18	TRBV28	TRBJ1-6	CASSSIGQASSYNSPLHF
16	TRBV7-8	TRBJ1-2	CASSDRRTGGTEGYTF
17	TRBV19	TRBJ2-1	CASSPRLAGSSYNEQFF
14	TRBV30	TRBJ2-3	CAWVSGRASDTQYF
18	TRBV6-2/TRBV6-3	TRBJ1-5	CASSFSLTLPHSNQPQHF
16	TRBV4-3	TRBJ2-1	CASSLEGREGYNEQFF
15	TRBV7-6	TRBJ1-3	CASSRMTGAGNTIYF
15	TRBV19	TRBJ1-3	CASSPDESSGNTIYF
17	TRBV18	TRBJ1-5	CASSPPSGTGERQPQHF
14	TRBV28	TRBJ1-1	CASSLEGANTEAFF
14	TRBV10-2	TRBJ1-1	CATAGGGGNTEAFF
13	TRBV2	TRBJ2-7	CASSGDQGNEQYF
16	TRBV9	TRBJ2-3	CASSAPGLAGADTQYF